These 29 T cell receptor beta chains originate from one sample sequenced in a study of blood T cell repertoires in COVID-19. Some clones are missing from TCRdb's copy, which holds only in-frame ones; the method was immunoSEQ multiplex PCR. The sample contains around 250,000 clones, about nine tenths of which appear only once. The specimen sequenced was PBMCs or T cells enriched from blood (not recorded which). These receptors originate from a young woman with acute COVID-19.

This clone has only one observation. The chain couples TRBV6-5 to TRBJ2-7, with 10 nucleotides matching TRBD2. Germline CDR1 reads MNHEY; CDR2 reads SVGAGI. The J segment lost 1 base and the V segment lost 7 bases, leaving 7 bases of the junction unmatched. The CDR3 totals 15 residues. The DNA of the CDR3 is TGTGCCAGCACCACGAGGACTAGCGGATCCTACGAGCAGTACTTC. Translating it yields CASTTRTSGSYEQYF.

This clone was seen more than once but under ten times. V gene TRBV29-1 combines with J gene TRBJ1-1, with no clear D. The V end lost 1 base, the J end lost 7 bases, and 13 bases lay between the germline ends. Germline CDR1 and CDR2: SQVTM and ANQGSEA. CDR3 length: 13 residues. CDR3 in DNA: TGCAGCGTTGAAGCGCCAGGTAGTGGTGAAGCTTTCTTT. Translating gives CSVEAPGSGEAFF.

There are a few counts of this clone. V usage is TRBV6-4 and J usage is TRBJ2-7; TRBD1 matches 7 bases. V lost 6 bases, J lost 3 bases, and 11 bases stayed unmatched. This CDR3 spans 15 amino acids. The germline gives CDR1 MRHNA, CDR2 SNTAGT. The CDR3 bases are TGTGCCAGCAGCAAAGAGGGGGCTCCTCACTACGAGCAGTACTTC. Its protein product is CASSKEGAPHYEQYF.

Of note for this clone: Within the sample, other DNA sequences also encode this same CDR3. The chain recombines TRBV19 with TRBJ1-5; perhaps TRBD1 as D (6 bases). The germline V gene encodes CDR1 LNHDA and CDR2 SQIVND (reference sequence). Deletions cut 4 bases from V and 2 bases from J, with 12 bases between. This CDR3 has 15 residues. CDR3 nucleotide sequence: TGTGCCAGTAGTACGACAGGCGGTGGCAATCAGCCCCAGCATTTT. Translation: CASSTTGGGNQPQHF.

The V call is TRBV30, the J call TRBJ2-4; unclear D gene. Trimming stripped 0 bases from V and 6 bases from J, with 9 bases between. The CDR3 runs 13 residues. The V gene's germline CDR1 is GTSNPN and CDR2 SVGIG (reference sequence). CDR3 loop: CAWSVPTLNIQYF. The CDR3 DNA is TGTGCCTGGAGTGTCCCTACCTTAAACATTCAGTACTTC.

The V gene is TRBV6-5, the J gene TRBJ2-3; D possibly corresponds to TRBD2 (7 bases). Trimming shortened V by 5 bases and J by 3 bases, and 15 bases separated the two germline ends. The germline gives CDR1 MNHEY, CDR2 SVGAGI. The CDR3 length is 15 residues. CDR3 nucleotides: TGTGCCAGCAGTCAACAGGGAGGGGGAACAGATACGCAGTATTTT. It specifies CASSQQGGGTDTQYF.

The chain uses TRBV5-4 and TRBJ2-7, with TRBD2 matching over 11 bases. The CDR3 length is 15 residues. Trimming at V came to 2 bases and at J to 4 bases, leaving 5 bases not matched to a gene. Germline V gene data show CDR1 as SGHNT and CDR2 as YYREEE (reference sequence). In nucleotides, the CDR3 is TGTGCCAGCAGCTTTACCGGGACTAGCGGTTACGAGCAGTACTTC. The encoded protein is CASSFTGTSGYEQYF.

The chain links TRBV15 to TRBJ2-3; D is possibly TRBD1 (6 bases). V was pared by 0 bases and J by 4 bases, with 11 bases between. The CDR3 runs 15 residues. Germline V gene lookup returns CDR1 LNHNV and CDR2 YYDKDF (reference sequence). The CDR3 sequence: CATSRELGTPDTQYF. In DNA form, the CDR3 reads TGTGCCACCAGCAGAGAGCTTGGGACACCAGATACGCAGTATTTT.

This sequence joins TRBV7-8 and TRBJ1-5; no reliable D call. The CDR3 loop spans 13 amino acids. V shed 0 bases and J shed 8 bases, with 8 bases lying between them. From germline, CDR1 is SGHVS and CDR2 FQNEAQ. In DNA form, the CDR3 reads TGTGCCAGCAGCTTAGCGAGGTCAGAGCCCCAGCATTTT. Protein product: CASSLARSEPQHF.

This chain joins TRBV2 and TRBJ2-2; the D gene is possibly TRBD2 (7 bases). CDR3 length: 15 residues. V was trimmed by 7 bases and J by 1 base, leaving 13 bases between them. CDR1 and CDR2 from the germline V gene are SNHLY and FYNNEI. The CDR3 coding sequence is TGTGCCAGCAACCAGCGGGGACAGAACACCGGGGAGCTGTTTTTT. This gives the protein CASNQRGQNTGELFF.

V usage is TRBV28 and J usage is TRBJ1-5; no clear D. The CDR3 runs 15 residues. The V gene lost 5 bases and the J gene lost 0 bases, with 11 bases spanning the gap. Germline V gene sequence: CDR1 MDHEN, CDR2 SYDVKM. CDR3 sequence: CASSRPADSNQPQHF. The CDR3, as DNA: TGTGCCAGCAGTCGCCCCGCGGATAGCAATCAGCCCCAGCATTTT. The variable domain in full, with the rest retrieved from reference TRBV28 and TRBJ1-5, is DVKVTQSSRYLVKRTGEKVFLECVQDMDHENMFWYRQDPGLGLRLIYFSYDVKMKEKGDIPEGYSVSREKKERFSLILESASTNQTSMYLCASSRPADSNQPQHFGDGTRLSIL.

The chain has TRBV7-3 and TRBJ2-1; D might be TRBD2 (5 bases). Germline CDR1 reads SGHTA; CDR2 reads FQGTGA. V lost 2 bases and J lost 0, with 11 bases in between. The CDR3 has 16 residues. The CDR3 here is CASSLGSSVSYNEQFF. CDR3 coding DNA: TGTGCCAGCAGCTTAGGGAGTTCTGTCTCCTACAATGAGCAGTTCTTC.

The DNA for the CDR3 is TGTGCCATCTCCGGGACAGATGGCCAAGAGACCCAGTACTTC. Residues: CAISGTDGQETQYF. The rearrangement links TRBV10-3 to TRBJ2-5; 7 bases are a match to TRBD1. The CDR3 runs 14 residues. The V gene's germline CDR1 is ENHRY and CDR2 SYGVKD. J lost 1 base, V lost 8 bases, and 7 bases had no gene match.

The DNA of the CDR3 is TGTGCCATCAGTGACGGGGACAGGGGTTACAATGAGCAGTTCTTC. The encoded protein is CAISDGDRGYNEQFF. This chain joins TRBV10-3 and TRBJ2-1, with TRBD1 matching over 10 bases. The CDR3 contains 15 residues. In germline, CDR1 is ENHRY, CDR2 SYGVKD. V gave up 3 bases and J gave up 4 bases; unmatched junction bases: 3.

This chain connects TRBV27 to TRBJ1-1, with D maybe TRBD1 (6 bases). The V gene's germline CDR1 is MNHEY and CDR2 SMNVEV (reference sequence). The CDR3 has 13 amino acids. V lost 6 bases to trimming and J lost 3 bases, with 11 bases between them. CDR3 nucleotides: TGTGCCAGCAGAAGACACAGGGACACTGAAGCTTTCTTT. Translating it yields CASRRHRDTEAFF.

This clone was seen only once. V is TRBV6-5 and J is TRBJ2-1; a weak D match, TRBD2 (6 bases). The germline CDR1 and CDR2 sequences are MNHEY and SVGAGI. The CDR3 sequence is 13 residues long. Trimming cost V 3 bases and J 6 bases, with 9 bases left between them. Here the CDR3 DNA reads TGTGCCAGCAGTTATTCTAGCGCCAATGAGCAGTTCTTC. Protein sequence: CASSYSSANEQFF.

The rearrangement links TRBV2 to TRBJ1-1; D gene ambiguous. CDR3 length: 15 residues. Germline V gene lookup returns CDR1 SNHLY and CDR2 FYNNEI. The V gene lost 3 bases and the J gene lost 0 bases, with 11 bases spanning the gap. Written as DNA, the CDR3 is TGTGCCAGCAGTGATAGTAGCAGTTTGAACACTGAAGCTTTCTTT. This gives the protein CASSDSSSLNTEAFF.

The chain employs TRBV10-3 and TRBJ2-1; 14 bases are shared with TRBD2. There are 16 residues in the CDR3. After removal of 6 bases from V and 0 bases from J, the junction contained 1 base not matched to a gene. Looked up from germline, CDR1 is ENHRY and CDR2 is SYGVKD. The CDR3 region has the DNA TGTGCCATCAGGGGGACTAGCGGGAGCTCCTACAATGAGCAGTTCTTC. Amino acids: CAIRGTSGSSYNEQFF.

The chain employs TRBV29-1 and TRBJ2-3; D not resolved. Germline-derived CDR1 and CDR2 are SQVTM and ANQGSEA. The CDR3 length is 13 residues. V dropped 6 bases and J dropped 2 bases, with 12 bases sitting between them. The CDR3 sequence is CSVVRGYTDTQYF. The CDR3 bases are TGCAGCGTAGTCCGCGGTTACACAGATACGCAGTATTTT.

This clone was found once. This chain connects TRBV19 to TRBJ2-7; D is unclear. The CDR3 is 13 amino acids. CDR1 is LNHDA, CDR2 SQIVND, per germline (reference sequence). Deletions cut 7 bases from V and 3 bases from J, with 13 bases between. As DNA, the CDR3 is TGTGCCAGTAACCCTACGTCCTACTACGAGCAGTACTTC. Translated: CASNPTSYYEQYF. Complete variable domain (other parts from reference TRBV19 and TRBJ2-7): DGGITQSPKYLFRKEGQNVTLSCEQNLNHDAMYWYRQDPGQGLRLIYYSQIVNDFQKGDIAEGYSVSREKKESFPLTVTSAQKNPTAFYLCASNPTSYYEQYFGPGTRLTVT.

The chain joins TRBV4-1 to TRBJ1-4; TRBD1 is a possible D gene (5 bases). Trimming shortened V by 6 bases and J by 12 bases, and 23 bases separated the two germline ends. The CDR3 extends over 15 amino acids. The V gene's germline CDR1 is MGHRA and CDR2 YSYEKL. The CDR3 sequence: CASRGSQVELSELFF. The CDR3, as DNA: TGCGCCAGCAGAGGATCACAGGTGGAATTAAGTGAACTGTTTTTT.

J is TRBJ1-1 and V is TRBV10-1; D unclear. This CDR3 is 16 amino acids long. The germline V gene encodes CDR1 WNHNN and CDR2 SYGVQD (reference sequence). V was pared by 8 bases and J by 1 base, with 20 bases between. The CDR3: CASSPTAGPSNTEAFF. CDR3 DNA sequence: TGCGCCAGCTCCCCCACGGCGGGCCCTTCGAACACTGAAGCTTTCTTT.

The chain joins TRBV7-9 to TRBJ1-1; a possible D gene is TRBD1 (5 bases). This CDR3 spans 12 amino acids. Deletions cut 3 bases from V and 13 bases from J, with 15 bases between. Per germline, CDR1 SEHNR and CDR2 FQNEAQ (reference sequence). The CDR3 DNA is TGTGCCAGCAGCTTCTCCGAAGGGGCCTATTTCTTT. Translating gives CASSFSEGAYFF.

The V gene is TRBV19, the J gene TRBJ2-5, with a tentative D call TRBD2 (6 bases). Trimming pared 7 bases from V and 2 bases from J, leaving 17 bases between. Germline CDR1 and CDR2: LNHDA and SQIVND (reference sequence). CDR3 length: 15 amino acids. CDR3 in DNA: TGTGCCAGTACAAGTACATCGGGGGTGCAAGAGACCCAGTACTTC. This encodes CASTSTSGVQETQYF.

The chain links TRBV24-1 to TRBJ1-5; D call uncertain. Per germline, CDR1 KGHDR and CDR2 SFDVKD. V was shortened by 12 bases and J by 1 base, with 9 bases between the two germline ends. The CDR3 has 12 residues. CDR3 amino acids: CAASGSNQPQHF. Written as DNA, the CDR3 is TGTGCCGCCTCGGGGAGCAATCAGCCCCAGCATTTT.

The CDR3 protein is CASISQGSGYTF. As DNA, the CDR3 is TGTGCCAGCATCTCACAGGGCAGCGGCTACACCTTC. V and J are TRBV5-6 and TRBJ1-2, with TRBD1 as a possible D gene (6 bases). Trimming removed 6 bases at V and 8 bases at J, with 14 bases between. Germline V gene data show CDR1 as SGHDT and CDR2 as YYEEEE. The CDR3 is 12 residues long.

DNA of the CDR3: TGTGCCAGCAGTCCGACAGGAGCCGAGCAGTACTTC. It is translated as CASSPTGAEQYF. V is TRBV12-3 or TRBV12-4 and J is TRBJ2-7, with a weak D call TRBD1 (6 bases). This CDR3 is built from 12 residues. The V end was cut by 5 bases, the J end by 6 bases, with 11 bases between.

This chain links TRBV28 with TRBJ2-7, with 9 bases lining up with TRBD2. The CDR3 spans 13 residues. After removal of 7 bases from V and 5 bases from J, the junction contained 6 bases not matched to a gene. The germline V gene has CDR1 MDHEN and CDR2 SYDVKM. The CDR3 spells CASKIAGAHEQYF. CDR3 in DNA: TGTGCCAGCAAGATAGCGGGAGCCCACGAGCAGTACTTC.

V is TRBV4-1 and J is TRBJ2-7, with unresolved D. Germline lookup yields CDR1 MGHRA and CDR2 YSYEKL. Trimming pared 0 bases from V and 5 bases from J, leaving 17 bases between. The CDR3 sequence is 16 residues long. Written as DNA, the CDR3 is TGCGCCAGCAGCCAAGAAGAGCTAGGTGGTTGGGACGAGCAGTACTTC. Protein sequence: CASSQEELGGWDEQYF.